This entry lists 3 T cell receptor beta chains sequenced from one sample in a study of patients and donors after allogeneic stem cell transplantation. One entry per CDR3 protein, called by TCRdb with MiXCR from the RT-PCR reads. Of about a million distinct CDR3 sequences in the sample, more than 15% were seen once. The specimen sequenced was blood, either unsorted or a sorted T cell fraction (not recorded which). These TCRs come from a human donor who was either an allogeneic HSCT recipient or a stem cell or donor lymphocyte infusion donor (not recorded which). It is not recorded whose cells these are; they may come from a transplant donor.

The sample holds a few counts of this clonotype. The junction departs from germline at one end; a sequencing error may be responsible. This rearrangement joins TRBV5-1 to TRBJ1-6, with D uncertain. The CDR3 is 14 amino acids. Germline-derived CDR1 and CDR2 are SGHRS and YFSETQ. This chain's CDR3 is CASTLNLGGSPLHF. For the CDR3, the DNA is TGCGCCAGCACCTTGAACCTCGGAGGTTCACCCCTCCACTTT.

This chain joins TRBV18 and TRBJ1-1; 7 bases align to TRBD1. Germline values: CDR1 KGHSH, CDR2 LQKENI. This CDR3 comprises 17 residues. J was trimmed by 7 bases and V by 2 bases; bases with no gene match: 16. The CDR3 region is CASSPTRGPTAGGEAFF. CDR3 DNA: TGTGCCAGCTCACCAACTCGAGGGCCGACCGCAGGGGGTGAAGCTTTCTTT.

The chain recombines TRBV20-1 with TRBJ2-2, with TRBD2 as a possible D gene (5 bases). Trimming took off 6 bases at V and 5 bases at J, with 10 bases between the two ends. The CDR3 is made up of 12 amino acids. Germline CDR1 DFQATT, CDR2 SNEGSKA (reference sequence). The CDR3 DNA reads TGCAGTGCCAGATGGACTACCGGGGAGCTGTTTTTT. This codes for CSARWTTGELFF.